Here is one T cell receptor (beta chain) with its context. Its antigen is not known. The CDR3 spans 13 residues. Trimming removed 1 base from V and 10 bases from J, with 11 bases in between. Looked up from germline, CDR1 is SGHDN and CDR2 is FVKESK. This record comes from a study of radiotherapy plus CTLA-4 blockade in lung cancer. Turning to the study itself: Objective responses were observed in approximately 20% of patients, and disease control was achieved by approximately 34%.

Whole-study findings and limits: Expansion of tumor-derived TCR clones was observed in blood after radiotherapy plus ipilimumab.

The method was immunoSEQ multiplex PCR; TCRdb's version includes in-frame clones alone and lacks a portion of them. The repertoire has some 15,000 clones, more than 75% of them found once; the top ten carry 14%. The input for sequencing was peripheral blood, taken from a patient treated with radiotherapy plus ipilimumab. This clonotype originated in a human donor with non-small cell lung cancer that progressed on radiotherapy plus ipilimumab. Some clones in this sample may be carry-over from other donors' samples. This rearrangement joins TRBV14 to TRBJ2-1, with D tentatively TRBD2 (5 bases). The CDR3 spells CASSQVTTGEQFF. The CDR3 nucleotides read TGTGCCAGCAGCCAAGTTACCACGGGAGAGCAGTTCTTC.